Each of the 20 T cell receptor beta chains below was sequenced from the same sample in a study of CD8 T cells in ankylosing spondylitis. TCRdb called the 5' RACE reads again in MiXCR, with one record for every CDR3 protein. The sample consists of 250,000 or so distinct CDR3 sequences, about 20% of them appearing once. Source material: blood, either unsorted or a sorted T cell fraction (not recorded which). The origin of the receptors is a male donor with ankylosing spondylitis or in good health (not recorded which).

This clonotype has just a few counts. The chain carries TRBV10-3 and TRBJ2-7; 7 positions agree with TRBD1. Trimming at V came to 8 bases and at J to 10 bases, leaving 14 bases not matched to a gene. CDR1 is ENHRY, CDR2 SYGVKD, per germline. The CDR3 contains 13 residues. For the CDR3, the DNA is TGTGCCATCGAAGACAGGGAGTCCCTTAGACAGTACTTC. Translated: CAIEDRESLRQYF.

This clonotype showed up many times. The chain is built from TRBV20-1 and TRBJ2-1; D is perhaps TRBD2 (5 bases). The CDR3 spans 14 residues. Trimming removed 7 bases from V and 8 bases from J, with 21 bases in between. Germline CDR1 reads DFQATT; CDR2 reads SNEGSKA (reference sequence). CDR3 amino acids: CSVPGVLDSDEQFF. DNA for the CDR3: TGCAGTGTCCCCGGGGTACTAGATTCGGATGAGCAGTTCTTC.

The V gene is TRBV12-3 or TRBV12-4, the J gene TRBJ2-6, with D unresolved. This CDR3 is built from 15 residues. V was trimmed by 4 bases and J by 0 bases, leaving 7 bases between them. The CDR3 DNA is TGTGCCAGCAGTTCCCCAGACTCTGGGGCCAACGTCCTGACTTTC. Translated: CASSSPDSGANVLTF.

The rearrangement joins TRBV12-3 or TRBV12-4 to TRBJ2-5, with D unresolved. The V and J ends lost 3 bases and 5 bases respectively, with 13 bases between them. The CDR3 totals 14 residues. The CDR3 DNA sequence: TGTGCCAGCAGTTTTTACATATCTCCTGAGACCCAGTACTTC. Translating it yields CASSFYISPETQYF.

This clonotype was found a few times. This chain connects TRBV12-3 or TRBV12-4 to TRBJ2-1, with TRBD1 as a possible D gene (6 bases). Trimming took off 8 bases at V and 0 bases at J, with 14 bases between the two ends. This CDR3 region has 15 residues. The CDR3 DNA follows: TGTGCCAGCTGCCGGGACACCAGCTCCTACAATGAGCAGTTCTTC. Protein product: CASCRDTSSYNEQFF.

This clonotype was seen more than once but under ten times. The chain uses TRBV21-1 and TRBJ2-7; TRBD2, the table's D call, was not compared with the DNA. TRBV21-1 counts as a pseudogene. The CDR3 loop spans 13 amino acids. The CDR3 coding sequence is TGTGTTGCGCCTACTAGCGGGAGGGACGAGCAGTACTTC. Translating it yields CVAPTSGRDEQYF.

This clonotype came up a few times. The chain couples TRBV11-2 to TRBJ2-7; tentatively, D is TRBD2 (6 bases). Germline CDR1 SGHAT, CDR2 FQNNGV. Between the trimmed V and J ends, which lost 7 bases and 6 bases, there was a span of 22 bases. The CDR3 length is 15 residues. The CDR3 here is CASTQAGSGSAEQYF. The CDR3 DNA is TGTGCCAGCACTCAAGCCGGGAGTGGGTCCGCCGAGCAGTACTTC.

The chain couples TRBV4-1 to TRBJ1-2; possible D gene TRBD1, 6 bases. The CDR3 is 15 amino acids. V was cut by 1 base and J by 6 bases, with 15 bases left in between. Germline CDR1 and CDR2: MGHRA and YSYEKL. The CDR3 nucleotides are TGCGCCAGCAGCCAAGGAGAGGGGGGTCGTGATGGCTACACCTTC. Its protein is CASSQGEGGRDGYTF.

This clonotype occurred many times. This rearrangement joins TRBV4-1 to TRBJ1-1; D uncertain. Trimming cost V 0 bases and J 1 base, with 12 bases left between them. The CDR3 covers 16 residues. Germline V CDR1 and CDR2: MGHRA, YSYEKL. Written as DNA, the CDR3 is TGCGCCAGCAGCCAAGAAGTTGCCAGGCAGAACACTGAAGCTTTCTTT. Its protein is CASSQEVARQNTEAFF.

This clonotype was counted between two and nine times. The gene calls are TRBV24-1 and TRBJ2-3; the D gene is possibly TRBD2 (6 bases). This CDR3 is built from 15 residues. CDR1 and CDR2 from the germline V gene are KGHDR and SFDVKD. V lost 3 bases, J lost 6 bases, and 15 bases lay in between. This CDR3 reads CATSDTRGGRDTQYF. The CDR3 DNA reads TGTGCCACCAGTGATACTCGCGGAGGGCGGGATACGCAGTATTTT.

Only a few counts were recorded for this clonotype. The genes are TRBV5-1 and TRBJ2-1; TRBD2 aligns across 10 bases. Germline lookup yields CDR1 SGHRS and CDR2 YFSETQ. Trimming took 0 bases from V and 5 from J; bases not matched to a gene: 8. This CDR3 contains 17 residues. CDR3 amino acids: CASSLAAASGRDNEQFF. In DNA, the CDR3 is TGCGCCAGCAGCTTGGCCGCGGCTAGCGGGAGAGACAATGAGCAGTTCTTC. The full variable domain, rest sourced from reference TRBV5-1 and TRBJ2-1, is KAGVTQTPRYLIKTRGQQVTLSCSPISGHRSVSWYQQTPGQGLQFLFEYFSETQRNKGNFPGRFSGRQFSNSRSEMNVSTLELGDSALYLCASSLAAASGRDNEQFFGPGTRLTVL.

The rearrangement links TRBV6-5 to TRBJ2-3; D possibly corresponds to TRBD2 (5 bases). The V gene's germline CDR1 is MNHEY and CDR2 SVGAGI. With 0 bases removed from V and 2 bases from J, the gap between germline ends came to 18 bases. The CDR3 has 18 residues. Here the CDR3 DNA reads TGTGCCAGCAGTTACTCCAGTGAGGGTCCCATCTACACAGATACGCAGTATTTT. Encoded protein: CASSYSSEGPIYTDTQYF.

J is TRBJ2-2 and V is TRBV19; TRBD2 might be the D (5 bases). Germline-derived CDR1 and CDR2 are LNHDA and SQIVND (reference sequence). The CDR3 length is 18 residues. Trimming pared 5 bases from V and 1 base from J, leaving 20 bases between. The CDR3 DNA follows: TGTGCCAGTAGTCTCCATCGGTTGGTGGGAGAGAACACCGGGGAGCTGTTTTTT. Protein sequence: CASSLHRLVGENTGELFF.

The CDR3 loop is CSVTRDRPDPHTEAFF. The CDR3 bases are TGCAGCGTCACCAGGGACAGACCAGATCCTCACACTGAAGCTTTCTTT. The chain has TRBV29-1 and TRBJ1-1, with TRBD1 matching 7 bases. V shed 6 bases and J 3 bases; nucleotides not matched to a gene: 16. Germline V CDR1 and CDR2: SQVTM, ANQGSEA. This CDR3 spans 16 amino acids.

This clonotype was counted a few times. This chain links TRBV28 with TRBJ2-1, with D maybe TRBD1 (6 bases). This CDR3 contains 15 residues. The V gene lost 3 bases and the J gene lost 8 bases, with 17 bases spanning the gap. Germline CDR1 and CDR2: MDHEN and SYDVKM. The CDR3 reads CASSFVVRPGDEQFF. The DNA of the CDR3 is TGTGCCAGCAGTTTTGTCGTCCGCCCAGGGGATGAGCAGTTCTTC.

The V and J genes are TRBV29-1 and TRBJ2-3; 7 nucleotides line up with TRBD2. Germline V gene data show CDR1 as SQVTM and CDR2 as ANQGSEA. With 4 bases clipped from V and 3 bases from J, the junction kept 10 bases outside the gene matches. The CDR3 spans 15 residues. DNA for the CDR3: TGCAGCGTTGCCCTCTTCGGGGGGATGACAGATACGCAGTATTTT. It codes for CSVALFGGMTDTQYF.

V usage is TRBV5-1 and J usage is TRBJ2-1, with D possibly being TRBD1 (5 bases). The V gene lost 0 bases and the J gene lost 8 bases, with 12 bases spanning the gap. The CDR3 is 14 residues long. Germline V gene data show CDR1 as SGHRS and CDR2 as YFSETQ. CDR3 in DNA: TGCGCCAGCAGCTTGGCCGACAGCATCGATGAGCAGTTCTTC. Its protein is CASSLADSIDEQFF.

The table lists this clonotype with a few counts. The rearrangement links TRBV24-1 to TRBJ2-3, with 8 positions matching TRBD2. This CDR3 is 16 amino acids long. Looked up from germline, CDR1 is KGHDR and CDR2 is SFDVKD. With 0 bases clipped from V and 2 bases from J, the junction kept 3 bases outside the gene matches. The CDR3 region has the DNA TGTGCCACCAGTGATTTGACTAGCGGACTCACAGATACGCAGTATTTT. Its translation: CATSDLTSGLTDTQYF.

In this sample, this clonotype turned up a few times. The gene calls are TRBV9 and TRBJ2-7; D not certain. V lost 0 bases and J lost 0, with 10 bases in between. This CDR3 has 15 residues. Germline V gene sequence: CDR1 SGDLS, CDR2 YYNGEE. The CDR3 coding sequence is TGTGCCAGCAGCGTAGACGCATTTAGCTCCTACGAGCAGTACTTC. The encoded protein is CASSVDAFSSYEQYF.

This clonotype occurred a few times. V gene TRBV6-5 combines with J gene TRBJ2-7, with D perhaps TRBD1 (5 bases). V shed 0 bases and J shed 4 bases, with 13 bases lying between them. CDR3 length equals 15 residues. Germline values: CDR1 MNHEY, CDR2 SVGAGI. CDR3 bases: TGTGCCAGCAGTTACTCCTCAGGGATACTATACGAGCAGTACTTC. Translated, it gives CASSYSSGILYEQYF.